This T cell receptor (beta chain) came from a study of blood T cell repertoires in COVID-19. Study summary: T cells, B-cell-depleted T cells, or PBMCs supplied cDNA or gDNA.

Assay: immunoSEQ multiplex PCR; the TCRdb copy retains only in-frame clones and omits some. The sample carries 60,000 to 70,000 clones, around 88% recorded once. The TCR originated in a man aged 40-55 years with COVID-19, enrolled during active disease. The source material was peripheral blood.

CDR3 bases: TGCGCCAGCAGTGAGATACAGGGCAAACCTGAAGCTTTCTTT. Translating it yields CASSEIQGKPEAFF. The chain couples TRBV10-2 to TRBJ1-1; TRBD1 is a possible D gene (6 bases). Germline V CDR1 and CDR2: WSHSY, SAAADI. Trimming cost V 2 bases and J 6 bases, with 13 bases left between them. CDR3 size: 14 residues.